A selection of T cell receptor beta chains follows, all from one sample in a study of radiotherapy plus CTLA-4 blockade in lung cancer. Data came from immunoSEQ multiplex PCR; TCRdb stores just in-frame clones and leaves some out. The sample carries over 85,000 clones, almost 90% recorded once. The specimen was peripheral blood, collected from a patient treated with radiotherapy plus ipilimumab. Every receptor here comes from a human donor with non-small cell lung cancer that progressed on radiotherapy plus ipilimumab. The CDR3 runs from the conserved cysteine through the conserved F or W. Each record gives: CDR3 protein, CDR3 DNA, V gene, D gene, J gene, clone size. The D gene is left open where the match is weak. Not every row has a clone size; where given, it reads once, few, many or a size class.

cdr3_aa: CASSYSPGTSGNTIYF; cdr3_nt: TGTGCCAGCAGTTACTCACCAGGGACTTCTGGAAACACCATATATTTT; v_call: TRBV6-5; d_call: -; j_call: TRBJ1-3; clone_size: -
cdr3_aa: CASSPTGTNTDTQYF; cdr3_nt: TGCGCCAGCAGCCCGACGGGAACTAACACAGATACGCAGTATTTT; v_call: TRBV5-1; d_call: -; j_call: TRBJ2-3; clone_size: -
cdr3_aa: CASSLALAGRSYEQYF; cdr3_nt: TGTGCCAGCAGCTTAGCCCTAGCGGGCCGCTCCTACGAGCAGTACTTC; v_call: TRBV7-9; d_call: TRBD2; j_call: TRBJ2-7; clone_size: -
cdr3_aa: CASSASGTSYEQYF; cdr3_nt: TGTGCCAGCAGCGCGTCCGGGACTTCCTACGAGCAGTACTTC; v_call: TRBV7-9; d_call: -; j_call: TRBJ2-7; clone_size: -
cdr3_aa: CASSLGQGSTEAFF; cdr3_nt: TGCGCCAGCAGCTTGGGACAGGGAAGCACTGAAGCTTTCTTT; v_call: TRBV5-1; d_call: TRBD1; j_call: TRBJ1-1; clone_size: -
cdr3_aa: CASGVDLRGYTF; cdr3_nt: TGTGCCAGTGGGGTGGACTTACGGGGCTACACCTTC; v_call: TRBV19; d_call: -; j_call: TRBJ1-2; clone_size: -
cdr3_aa: CASSSPTSEQYF; cdr3_nt: TGTGCCAGCAGCTCACCCACAAGCGAGCAGTACTTC; v_call: TRBV11-2; d_call: -; j_call: TRBJ2-7; clone_size: -
cdr3_aa: CASSLSGANTEAFF; cdr3_nt: TGTGCCAGCAGCTTGTCAGGGGCGAACACTGAAGCTTTCTTT; v_call: TRBV7-9; d_call: -; j_call: TRBJ1-1; clone_size: -
cdr3_aa: CASSVELRYTDTQYF; cdr3_nt: TGTGCCAGCAGCGTTGAGCTTCGGTACACAGATACGCAGTATTTT; v_call: TRBV9; d_call: -; j_call: TRBJ2-3; clone_size: -
cdr3_aa: CASRKAGPESYEQYF; cdr3_nt: TGTGCCAGCAGAAAAGCGGGGCCAGAGTCCTACGAGCAGTACTTC; v_call: TRBV6-6; d_call: TRBD2; j_call: TRBJ2-7; clone_size: -
cdr3_aa: CASSLGTGGMSNQPQHF; cdr3_nt: TGTGCCAGTAGTCTCGGGACAGGGGGTATGAGCAATCAGCCCCAGCATTTT; v_call: TRBV19; d_call: TRBD1; j_call: TRBJ1-5; clone_size: -
cdr3_aa: CASSLLSGELFF; cdr3_nt: TGCGCCAGCAGCTTGCTCTCCGGGGAGCTGTTTTTT; v_call: TRBV5-1; d_call: -; j_call: TRBJ2-2; clone_size: -
cdr3_aa: CSALRGAGGVDTEAFF; cdr3_nt: TGCAGCGCCCTCAGGGGGGCAGGGGGAGTGGACACTGAAGCTTTCTTT; v_call: TRBV29-1; d_call: TRBD1; j_call: TRBJ1-1; clone_size: -
cdr3_aa: CASTDRAANYGYTF; cdr3_nt: TGTGCCAGCACTGACAGGGCTGCTAACTATGGCTACACCTTC; v_call: TRBV6-1; d_call: TRBD1; j_call: TRBJ1-2; clone_size: -
cdr3_aa: CASTQSPQETQYF; cdr3_nt: TGTGCCAGCACCCAGTCCCCCCAGGAGACCCAGTACTTC; v_call: TRBV6-6; d_call: -; j_call: TRBJ2-5; clone_size: once
cdr3_aa: CSAGLAGVNEQFF; cdr3_nt: TGCAGCGCGGGACTAGCGGGAGTCAATGAGCAGTTCTTC; v_call: TRBV29-1; d_call: TRBD2; j_call: TRBJ2-1; clone_size: -
cdr3_aa: CASSLARSGNDSSYNEQFF; cdr3_nt: TGTGCCAGCAGCTTAGCACGGTCTGGAAATGACAGCTCCTACAATGAGCAGTTCTTC; v_call: TRBV7-9; d_call: -; j_call: TRBJ2-1; clone_size: -
cdr3_aa: CASSFDGDEQYF; cdr3_nt: TGTGCCAGCAGCTTCGATGGCGACGAGCAGTACTTC; v_call: TRBV7-9; d_call: -; j_call: TRBJ2-7; clone_size: -
cdr3_aa: CASSLGGQNIQYF; cdr3_nt: TGTGCCAGCAGCTTAGGGGGGCAAAACATTCAGTACTTC; v_call: TRBV11-3; d_call: -; j_call: TRBJ2-4; clone_size: -
cdr3_aa: CASSRDSYGYTF; cdr3_nt: TGTGCCAGTAGCCGGGACAGCTATGGCTACACCTTC; v_call: TRBV19; d_call: TRBD1; j_call: TRBJ1-2; clone_size: few
cdr3_aa: CASRGQGDNDGYTF; cdr3_nt: TGTGCCAGCAGGGGACAGGGAGATAACGATGGCTACACCTTC; v_call: TRBV7-9; d_call: TRBD1; j_call: TRBJ1-2; clone_size: -
cdr3_aa: CASSLTMTQYF; cdr3_nt: TGTGCCAGCAGCTTAACGATGACGCAGTATTTT; v_call: TRBV11-2; d_call: -; j_call: TRBJ2-3; clone_size: -
cdr3_aa: CASSLTVNQPQHF; cdr3_nt: TGTGCCAGCAGTTTGACGGTAAATCAGCCCCAGCATTTT; v_call: TRBV27; d_call: -; j_call: TRBJ1-5; clone_size: -
cdr3_aa: CASSIVPLLAGGSEQFF; cdr3_nt: TGTGCCAGTAGTATAGTCCCTTTACTAGCGGGAGGGAGTGAGCAGTTCTTC; v_call: TRBV19; d_call: TRBD2; j_call: TRBJ2-1; clone_size: -
cdr3_aa: CASSGVVAFF; cdr3_nt: TGTGCCAGTAGCGGCGTCGTAGCTTTCTTT; v_call: TRBV6-6; d_call: -; j_call: TRBJ1-1; clone_size: -
cdr3_aa: CASSPPPREEIGELFF; cdr3_nt: TGTGCCAGCAGCCCCCCCCCGCGGGAGGAAATCGGGGAGCTGTTTTTT; v_call: TRBV6-4; d_call: TRBD2; j_call: TRBJ2-2; clone_size: -
cdr3_aa: CSVLGERTSYEQYF; cdr3_nt: TGCAGCGTTCTAGGGGAGAGAACCTCCTACGAGCAGTACTTC; v_call: TRBV29-1; d_call: -; j_call: TRBJ2-7; clone_size: -
cdr3_aa: CASSLDGLVGTGYTF; cdr3_nt: TGTGCCAGCAGCTTGGACGGTTTAGTAGGGACCGGCTACACCTTC; v_call: TRBV5-4; d_call: -; j_call: TRBJ1-2; clone_size: -
cdr3_aa: CASSLRWSSGNTIYF; cdr3_nt: TGTGCCAGCAGCCTTCGGTGGAGCTCTGGAAACACCATATATTTT; v_call: TRBV7-2; d_call: -; j_call: TRBJ1-3; clone_size: -
cdr3_aa: CASSIGPTGSYGYTF; cdr3_nt: TGTGCCAGTAGTATAGGGCCCACCGGGAGCTATGGCTACACCTTC; v_call: TRBV19; d_call: -; j_call: TRBJ1-2; clone_size: -
cdr3_aa: CASSFRGAQGASGYTF; cdr3_nt: TGTGCCAGCAGTTTCCGGGGGGCGCAGGGGGCGTCTGGCTACACCTTC; v_call: TRBV27; d_call: TRBD1; j_call: TRBJ1-2; clone_size: -
cdr3_aa: CAWSGSLRNTEAFF; cdr3_nt: TGTGCCTGGAGTGGGTCGTTGAGGAACACTGAAGCTTTCTTT; v_call: TRBV30; d_call: -; j_call: TRBJ1-1; clone_size: -
cdr3_aa: CASSFPGLAKNEQFF; cdr3_nt: TGTGCCAGCAGTTTTCCGGGACTAGCCAAAAATGAGCAGTTCTTC; v_call: TRBV6-5; d_call: TRBD2; j_call: TRBJ2-1; clone_size: -
cdr3_aa: CSIMTSGSGNEQFF; cdr3_nt: TGCAGCATTATGACTAGCGGGAGTGGCAATGAGCAGTTCTTC; v_call: TRBV29-1; d_call: TRBD2; j_call: TRBJ2-1; clone_size: -
cdr3_aa: CASSLGQETQYF; cdr3_nt: TGCGCCAGCAGCTTGGGTCAAGAGACCCAGTACTTC; v_call: TRBV5-1; d_call: -; j_call: TRBJ2-5; clone_size: few